This TCR beta chain was identified in a study of T cell repertoires in cytomegalovirus infection. Across the study: Matching HLA type, along with CMV infection, was indicated by public TCR beta signatures.

This clonotype has at least ten counts. Its cognate antigen is unknown. General study findings and limits: HLA-C-restricted, CMV-specific TCR beta clonotypes were dominant ex vivo.

In TCRdb, the reads were re-called with MiXCR into one record per CDR3 protein. The sample consists of around 180,000 distinct CDR3 sequences, approximately 19% of them appearing once. The sample was PBMCs. The sequence derives from a human donor in good health (CMV status not recorded). Some clones in this sample may be carry-over from other donors' samples.

The CDR3 coding sequence is TGTGCCAGCAGGGAGCAGGGGAGCGGGAAAGCTTTCTTT. It yields the protein CASREQGSGKAFF. This chain uses TRBV12-3 or TRBV12-4 with TRBJ1-1; possible D gene TRBD1, 6 bases. The length of the CDR3 is 13 residues. V was trimmed by 6 bases and J by 9 bases, leaving 17 bases between them.